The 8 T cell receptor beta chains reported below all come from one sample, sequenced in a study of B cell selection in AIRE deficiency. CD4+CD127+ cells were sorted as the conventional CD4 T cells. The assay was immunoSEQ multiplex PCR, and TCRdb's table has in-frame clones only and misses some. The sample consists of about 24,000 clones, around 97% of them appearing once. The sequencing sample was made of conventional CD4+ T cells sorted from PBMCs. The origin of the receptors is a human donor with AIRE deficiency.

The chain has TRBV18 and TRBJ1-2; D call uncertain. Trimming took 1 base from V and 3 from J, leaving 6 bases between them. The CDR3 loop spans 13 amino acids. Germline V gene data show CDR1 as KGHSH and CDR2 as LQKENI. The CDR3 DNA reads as TGTGCCAGCTCACCACTGGAGGACTATGGCTACACCTTC. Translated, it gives CASSPLEDYGYTF.

The CDR3 region has the DNA TGTGCCACCAGCAGAGATAAGGGGGGTTTCTCCTACGAGCAGTACTTC. Its protein is CATSRDKGGFSYEQYF. The chain couples TRBV15 to TRBJ2-7; D is tentatively TRBD1 or TRBD2 (6 bases each). Trimming cost V 0 bases and J 0 bases, with 12 bases left between them. Germline-derived CDR1 and CDR2 are LNHNV and YYDKDF (reference sequence). The CDR3 runs to 16 residues.

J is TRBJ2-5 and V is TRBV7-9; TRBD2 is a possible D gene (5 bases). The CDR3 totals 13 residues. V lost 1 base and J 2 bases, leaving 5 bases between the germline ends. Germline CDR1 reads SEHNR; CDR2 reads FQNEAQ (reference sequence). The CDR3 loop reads CASSLGGQETQYF. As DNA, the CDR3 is TGTGCCAGCAGCTTAGGAGGGCAAGAGACCCAGTACTTC.

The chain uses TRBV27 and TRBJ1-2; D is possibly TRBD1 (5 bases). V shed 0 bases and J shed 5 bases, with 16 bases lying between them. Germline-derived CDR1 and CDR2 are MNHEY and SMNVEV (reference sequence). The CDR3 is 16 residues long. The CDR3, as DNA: TGTGCCAGCAGTTTATCACCCAGGGCCCCTCCTTATGGCTACACCTTC. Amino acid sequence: CASSLSPRAPPYGYTF.

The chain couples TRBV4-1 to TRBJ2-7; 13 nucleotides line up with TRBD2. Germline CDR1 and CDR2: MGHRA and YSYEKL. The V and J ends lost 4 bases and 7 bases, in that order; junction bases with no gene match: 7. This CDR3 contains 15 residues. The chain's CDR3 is CASSPGLAGDREQYF. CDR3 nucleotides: TGCGCCAGCAGCCCCGGACTAGCGGGAGACCGGGAGCAGTACTTC.

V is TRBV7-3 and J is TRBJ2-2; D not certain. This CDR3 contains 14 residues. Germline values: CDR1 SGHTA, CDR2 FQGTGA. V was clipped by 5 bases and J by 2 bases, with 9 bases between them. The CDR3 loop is CASSRTDNTGELFF. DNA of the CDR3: TGTGCCAGCAGCAGAACAGATAACACCGGGGAGCTGTTTTTT.

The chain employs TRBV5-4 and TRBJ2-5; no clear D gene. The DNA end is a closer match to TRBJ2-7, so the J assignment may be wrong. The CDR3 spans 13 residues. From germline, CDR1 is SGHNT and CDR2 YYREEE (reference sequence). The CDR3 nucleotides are TGTGCCAGCAGCGAAGACGGTTCCTACGAGCAGTACTTC. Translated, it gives CASSEDGSYEQYF.

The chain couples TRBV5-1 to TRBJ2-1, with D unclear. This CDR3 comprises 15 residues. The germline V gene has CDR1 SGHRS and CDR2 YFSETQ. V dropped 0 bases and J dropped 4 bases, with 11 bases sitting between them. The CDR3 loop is CASSLANLDYNEQFF. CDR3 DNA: TGCGCCAGCAGCTTGGCCAATTTAGATTACAATGAGCAGTTCTTC.